The next 11 T cell receptor beta chains were all read from a single sample in a study of cytomegalovirus exposure and HLA in healthy donors. Primers for the PCR totalled 60 Vbeta and 13 Jbeta. TCRdb keeps only in-frame clones here, not all; method: immunoSEQ multiplex PCR. The sample yields 120,000 or so clones, about four fifths seen once. The specimen sequenced was PBMCs. These receptors were taken from a woman aged 45-65 years in good health and CMV-seropositive.

The chain has TRBV2 and TRBJ2-3, with TRBD2 identical over 7 bases. J was trimmed by 2 bases and V by 2 bases; bases with no gene match: 10. Germline CDR1 and CDR2: SNHLY and FYNNEI. The CDR3 contains 17 residues. The CDR3 protein is CASSESLSSGDTDTQYF. In DNA, the CDR3 is TGTGCCAGCAGTGAAAGCCTGTCTAGCGGAGACACAGATACGCAGTATTTT.

The V and J genes are TRBV30 and TRBJ2-1; D gene uncertain. In germline, CDR1 is GTSNPN, CDR2 SVGIG (reference sequence). Trimming cost V 4 bases and J 9 bases, with 10 bases left between them. The CDR3 extends over 11 amino acids. CDR3 region: CAWTRSFEQFF. In DNA, the CDR3 is TGTGCCTGGACTAGATCCTTTGAGCAGTTCTTC.

This chain connects TRBV4-3 to TRBJ1-1; D unclear. This CDR3 spans 14 amino acids. V lost 0 bases to trimming and J lost 1 base, with 6 bases between them. The germline CDR1 and CDR2 sequences are LGHNA and YSLEER. CDR3 loop: CASSQDFKNTEAFF. The CDR3 region has the DNA TGCGCCAGCAGCCAAGATTTCAAGAACACTGAAGCTTTCTTT.

This rearrangement joins TRBV29-1 to TRBJ2-1; perhaps TRBD2 as D (7 bases). Per the germline V gene, CDR1 is SQVTM and CDR2 is ANQGSEA. The CDR3 sequence is 13 residues long. V was pared by 6 bases and J by 7 bases, with 16 bases between. In DNA, the CDR3 is TGCAGCGTGCTCAGGGGAGCGGGGAATGAGCAGTTCTTC. Amino acid sequence: CSVLRGAGNEQFF.

This chain joins TRBV30 and TRBJ2-1; 13 bases fit TRBD2. The length of the CDR3 is 14 residues. The germline CDR1 and CDR2 sequences are GTSNPN and SVGIG (reference sequence). The V gene end was trimmed by 0 bases and the J gene end by 8 bases; junction bases not matched to a gene: 1. Here the CDR3 reads CAWSVTSGGDEQFF. The CDR3 DNA is TGTGCCTGGAGTGTTACTAGCGGGGGGGATGAGCAGTTCTTC.

This clone was observed a single time. DNA of the CDR3: TGTGCCAGCAGCTTGAATGTAGACCCGGGGCGGGGGGCTTTCTTT. Translation gives CASSLNVDPGRGAFF. This rearrangement joins TRBV5-5 to TRBJ1-1; tentative D call: TRBD1 (5 bases). V was trimmed by 1 base and J by 11 bases, leaving 21 bases between them. Germline lookup yields CDR1 SGHKS and CDR2 YYEKEE (reference sequence). The CDR3 is 15 residues long.

The chain is built from TRBV2 and TRBJ2-7; maybe TRBD2 (6 bases). V was shortened by 3 bases and J by 4 bases, with 7 bases between the two germline ends. Germline-derived CDR1 and CDR2 are SNHLY and FYNNEI. This CDR3 is 12 amino acids long. For the CDR3, the DNA is TGTGCCAGCAGTGAGGAGGGTTACGAGCAGTACTTC. Translated: CASSEEGYEQYF.

The genes are TRBV29-1 and TRBJ2-7; 8 bases are a match to TRBD1. Germline V gene data show CDR1 as SQVTM and CDR2 as ANQGSEA. V shed 7 bases, J shed 1 base, and the junction held 9 bases outside the gene matches. This CDR3 spans 14 amino acids. DNA of the CDR3: TGCAGCGCCTACGGGACAGGTTTATCCTACGAGCAGTACTTC. It codes for CSAYGTGLSYEQYF.

The table lists this clone with a few counts. The chain links TRBV12-5 to TRBJ1-2, with D perhaps TRBD1 (6 bases). Trimming cost V 3 bases and J 10 bases, with 15 bases left between them. The germline V gene encodes CDR1 LGHNT and CDR2 FRNRAP. The CDR3 has 13 residues. The CDR3 reads CASGLPNRAFYTF. The CDR3 region has the DNA TGTGCTAGTGGTTTACCAAACAGGGCCTTCTACACCTTC.

This clone showed up just a few times. The chain links TRBV6-1 to TRBJ1-5; 8 bases align to TRBD1. Germline V gene sequence: CDR1 MNHNS, CDR2 SASEGT. This CDR3 region has 14 residues. The trim removed 6 bases at V and 4 bases at J, leaving 5 bases unmatched. The CDR3 loop reads CASRRTGRNQPQHF. The DNA for the CDR3 is TGTGCCAGCAGGCGGACAGGGAGAAATCAGCCCCAGCATTTT.

This clone was observed a handful of times. The chain employs TRBV27 and TRBJ2-5; the D is unclear. Germline values: CDR1 MNHEY, CDR2 SMNVEV (reference sequence). V gave up 1 base and J gave up 1 base, with 7 bases separating them. This CDR3 comprises 14 residues. In DNA, the CDR3 is TGTGCCAGCAGTTTATGGGCAGCCCAAGAGACCCAGTACTTC. Amino acids: CASSLWAAQETQYF.